Following are 3 T cell receptor beta chains from one sample sequenced in a study of Tregs in tolerant kidney transplant recipients. Profiling relied on immunoSEQ multiplex PCR, and the TCRdb table lists in-frame clones only, not all of them. The listing records about 30,000 clones. Sequencing used CD8+ T cells from blood, obtained before the transplant. Receptors were obtained from a human donor who received a combined kidney and bone marrow transplant.

Details on this clone: The read stops 3 residues short of the end of the CDR3; the missing end is completed from the germline J gene. The chain carries TRBV20-1 and TRBJ2-6, with 9 bases that match TRBD2. Germline assignment: CDR1 DFQATT and CDR2 SNEGSKA (reference sequence). The CDR3 is 20 amino acids. With 3 bases clipped from V and 0 bases from J, the junction kept 15 bases outside the gene matches. CDR3 amino acids: CSASSWELAGLSSGANVLTF. The sequenced part of the CDR3 DNA is TGCAGTGCTAGCAGCTGGGAACTAGCGGGCTTGAGCTCTGGGGCCAACGTC.

Details on this clone: The read stops 3 residues short of the end of the CDR3; the missing end is completed from the germline J gene. The V call is TRBV7-8, the J call TRBJ1-2, with D perhaps TRBD1 (6 bases). The germline CDR1 and CDR2 sequences are SGHVS and FQNEAQ. The CDR3 runs 15 residues. Trimming left V 1 base short and J 7 bases short, with 16 bases between. Here the CDR3 reads CASSLVRIAGAGYTF. CDR3 DNA (partial): TGTGCCAGCAGCTTAGTTCGTATTGCAGGGGCTGGC.

In the case of this clone: The CDR3 end lies 3 residues beyond the end of the read and is filled in from the germline J gene. The chain links TRBV6-7 to TRBJ2-1; TRBD2 might be the D (6 bases). TRBV6-7 is marked as an open reading frame, function uncertain. V lost 1 base, J lost 7 bases, and 14 bases lay in between. The CDR3 covers 15 residues. CDR3 DNA (partial): TGTGCCAGCAGTTACTGGTCGTACCGGGGGAATGAG. Encoded protein: CASSYWSYRGNE. The CDR3 in its entirety is CASSYWSYRGNEQFF.